This T cell receptor (beta chain) was retrieved from a study of blood T cell repertoires in COVID-19. As for the study in general: Samples came from the United States, Italy and Spain, spanning acute and convalescent COVID-19. Sample material is recorded as cDNA or gDNA derived from T cells, B-cell-depleted T cells, or PBMCs.

In the original analysis: Reference gene primer amplification in the assay estimated nucleated cell counts. Clones were sequenced by immunoSEQ multiplex PCR, and TCRdb holds only the in-frame ones, with some missing. V and J calls and clone size are copied from that table; D and trimming were computed from the DNA. The table records 110,000 to 150,000 clones, 85% to 90% of them present only once. Trimming removed 1 base from V and 0 bases from J; junction bases left unmatched: 5. CDR3 size: 16 residues. Looked up from germline, CDR1 is SGHTA and CDR2 is FQGNSA. The chain recombines TRBV7-2 with TRBJ2-7, with TRBD2 identical over 8 bases. This receptor was identified in a man aged 50 to 59 with active or convalescent COVID-19. Source material: peripheral blood. CDR3 sequence reads: CASSLGLAPSSYEQYF. CDR3 DNA sequence: TGTGCCAGCAGCTTAGGACTAGCGCCAAGCTCCTACGAGCAGTACTTC.